This paragraph covers one T cell receptor (beta chain) sequence. Reverse transcription of about 0.5 to 1 ug RNA was performed with random hexamers. A single record per CDR3 protein comes from TCRdb applying MiXCR to the immunoSEQ multiplex PCR reads. This sample has under 300,000 distinct CDR3 sequences, with roughly 95% found just once. These data belong to a study of CD8 T cells in Susac syndrome. Overall study context: Among the Susac syndrome patients who underwent sequencing, about six had clinically active disease, while under 10 of them were in remission.

J was trimmed by 5 bases and V by 6 bases; bases with no gene match: 12. The CDR3 is 15 amino acids. Looked up from germline, CDR1 is DFQATT and CDR2 is SNEGSKA (reference sequence). This sequence originates from a human donor with Susac syndrome. This chain joins TRBV20-1 and TRBJ2-3; 9 bases fit TRBD2. Sequencing input: CD4+ T cells from PBMCs. CDR3 residues: CSAGPTSGGGDTQYF. CDR3 nucleotide sequence: TGCAGTGCGGGACCGACTAGCGGAGGGGGAGATACGCAGTATTTT.